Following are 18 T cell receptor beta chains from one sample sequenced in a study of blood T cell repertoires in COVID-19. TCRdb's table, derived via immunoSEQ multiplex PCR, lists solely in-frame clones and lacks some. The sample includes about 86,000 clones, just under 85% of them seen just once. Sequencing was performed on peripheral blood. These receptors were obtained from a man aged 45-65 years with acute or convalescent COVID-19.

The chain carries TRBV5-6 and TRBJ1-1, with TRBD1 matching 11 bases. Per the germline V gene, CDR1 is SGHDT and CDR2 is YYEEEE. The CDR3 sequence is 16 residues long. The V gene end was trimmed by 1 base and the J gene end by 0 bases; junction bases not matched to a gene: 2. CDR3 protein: CASSLPGQGVNTEAFF. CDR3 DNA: TGTGCCAGCAGCTTGCCGGGACAGGGGGTGAACACTGAAGCTTTCTTT.

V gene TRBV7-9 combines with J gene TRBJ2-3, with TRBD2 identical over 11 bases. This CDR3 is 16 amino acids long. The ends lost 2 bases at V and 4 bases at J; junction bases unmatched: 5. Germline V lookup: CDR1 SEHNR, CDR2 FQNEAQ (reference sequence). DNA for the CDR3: TGTGCCAGCAGCTTAAGGCTAGCGGGAGGCCCAGATACGCAGTATTTT. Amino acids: CASSLRLAGGPDTQYF. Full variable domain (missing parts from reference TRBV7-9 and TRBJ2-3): DTGVSQNPRHKITKRGQNVTFRCDPISEHNRLYWYRQTLGQGPEFLTYFQNEAQLEKSRLLSDRFSAERPKGSFSTLEIQRTEQGDSAMYLCASSLRLAGGPDTQYFGPGTRLTVL.

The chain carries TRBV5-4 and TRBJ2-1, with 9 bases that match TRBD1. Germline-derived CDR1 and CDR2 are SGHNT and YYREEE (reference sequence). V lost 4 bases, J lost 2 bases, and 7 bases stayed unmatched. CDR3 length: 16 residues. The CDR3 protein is CASSLVGDRAYNEQFF. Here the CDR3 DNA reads TGTGCCAGCAGCCTGGTGGGGGACAGGGCCTACAATGAGCAGTTCTTC.

The CDR3 protein is CASSLLAGGRETQYF. For the CDR3, the DNA is TGTGCCAGCAGTCTCTTAGCGGGAGGAAGAGAGACCCAGTACTTC. This chain connects TRBV6-5 to TRBJ2-5; TRBD2 matches 10 bases. The CDR3 spans 15 residues. V gave up 5 bases and J gave up 4 bases; unmatched junction bases: 7. Germline V gene data show CDR1 as MNHEY and CDR2 as SVGAGI.

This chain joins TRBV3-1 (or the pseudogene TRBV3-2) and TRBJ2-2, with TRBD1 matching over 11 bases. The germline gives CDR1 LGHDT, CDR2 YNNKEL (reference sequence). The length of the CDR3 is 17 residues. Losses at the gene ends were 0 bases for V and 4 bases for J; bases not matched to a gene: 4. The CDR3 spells CASSQDWTGGFTGELFF. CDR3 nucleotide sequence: TGTGCCAGCAGCCAAGACTGGACAGGGGGCTTCACCGGGGAGCTGTTTTTT.

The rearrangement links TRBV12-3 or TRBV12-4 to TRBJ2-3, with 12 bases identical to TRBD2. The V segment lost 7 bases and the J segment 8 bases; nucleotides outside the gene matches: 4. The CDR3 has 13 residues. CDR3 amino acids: CASTSGGAVTQYF. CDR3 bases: TGTGCCAGCACTAGCGGGGGGGCCGTTACGCAGTATTTT.

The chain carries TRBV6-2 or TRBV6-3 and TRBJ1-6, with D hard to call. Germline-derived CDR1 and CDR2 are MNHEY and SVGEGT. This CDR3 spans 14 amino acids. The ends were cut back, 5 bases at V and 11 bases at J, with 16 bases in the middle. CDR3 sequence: CASSRNNQGAPLHF. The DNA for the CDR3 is TGTGCCAGCAGTCGCAATAATCAAGGAGCACCCCTCCACTTT.

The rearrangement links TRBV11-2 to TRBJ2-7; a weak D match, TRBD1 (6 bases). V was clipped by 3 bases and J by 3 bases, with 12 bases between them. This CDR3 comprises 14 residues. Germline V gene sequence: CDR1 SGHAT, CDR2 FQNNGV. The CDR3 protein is CASSFTQGFYEQYF. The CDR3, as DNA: TGTGCCAGCAGCTTTACACAGGGTTTCTACGAGCAGTACTTC. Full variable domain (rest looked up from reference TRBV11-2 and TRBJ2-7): EAGVAQSPRYKIIEKRQSVAFWCNPISGHATLYWYQQILGQGPKLLIQFQNNGVVDDSQLPKDRFSAERLKGVDSTLKIQPAKLEDSAVYLCASSFTQGFYEQYFGPGTRLTVT.

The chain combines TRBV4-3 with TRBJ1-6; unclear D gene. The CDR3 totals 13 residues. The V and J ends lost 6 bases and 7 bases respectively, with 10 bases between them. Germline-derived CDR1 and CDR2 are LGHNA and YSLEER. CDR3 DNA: TGCGCCAGCAGTCCAGGCTTCAATTCACCCCTCCACTTT. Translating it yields CASSPGFNSPLHF.

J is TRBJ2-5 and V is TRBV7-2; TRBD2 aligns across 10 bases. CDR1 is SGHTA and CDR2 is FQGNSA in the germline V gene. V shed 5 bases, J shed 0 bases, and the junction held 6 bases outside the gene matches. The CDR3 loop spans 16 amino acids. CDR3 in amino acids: CASSPGLATYQETQYF. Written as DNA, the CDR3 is TGTGCCAGCAGCCCGGGACTAGCGACGTACCAAGAGACCCAGTACTTC.

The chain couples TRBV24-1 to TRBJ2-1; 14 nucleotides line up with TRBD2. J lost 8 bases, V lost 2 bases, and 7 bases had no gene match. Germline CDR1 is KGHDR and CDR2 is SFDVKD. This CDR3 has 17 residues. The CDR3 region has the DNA TGTGCCACCAGTGATTCAAGACTAGCGGGAGGGGCGTATGAGCAGTTCTTC. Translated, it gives CATSDSRLAGGAYEQFF.

The CDR3, as DNA: TGTGCCAGCAGTTTTGGGAGCTTGGTTGACAGGGCTGATTCACCCCTCCACTTT. This translates into CASSFGSLVDRADSPLHF. The chain is built from TRBV28 and TRBJ1-6; 7 positions match TRBD1. The CDR3 covers 18 residues. Per the germline V gene, CDR1 is MDHEN and CDR2 is SYDVKM. The V and J ends lost 3 bases and 8 bases, in that order; junction bases with no gene match: 16.

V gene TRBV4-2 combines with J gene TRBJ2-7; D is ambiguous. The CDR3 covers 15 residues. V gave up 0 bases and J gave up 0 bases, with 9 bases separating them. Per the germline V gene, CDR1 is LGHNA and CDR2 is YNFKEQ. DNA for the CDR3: TGTGCCAGCAGCCAAGATCGTGTGAGCTCCTACGAGCAGTACTTC. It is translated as CASSQDRVSSYEQYF.

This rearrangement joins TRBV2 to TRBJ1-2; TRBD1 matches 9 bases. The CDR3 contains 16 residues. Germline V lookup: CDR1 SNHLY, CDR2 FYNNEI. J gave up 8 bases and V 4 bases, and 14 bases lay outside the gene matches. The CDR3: CASSAQLLQGAKGYTF. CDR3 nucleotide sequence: TGTGCCAGCAGTGCGCAGTTATTACAGGGGGCCAAAGGCTACACCTTC.

The CDR3 is CASSLLAGGSETQYF. The CDR3 coding sequence is TGTGCCAGCAGCCTCCTAGCGGGGGGGTCGGAGACCCAGTACTTC. This chain uses TRBV2 with TRBJ2-5, with 12 nucleotides matching TRBD2. Germline V gives CDR1 SNHLY, CDR2 FYNNEI. This CDR3 spans 15 amino acids. V was clipped by 6 bases and J by 5 bases; unmatched bases: 7.

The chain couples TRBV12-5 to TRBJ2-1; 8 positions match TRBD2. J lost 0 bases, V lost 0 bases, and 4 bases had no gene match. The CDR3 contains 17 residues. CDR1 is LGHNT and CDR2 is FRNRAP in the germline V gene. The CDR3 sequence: CASGLVKGTSSYNEQFF. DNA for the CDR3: TGTGCTAGTGGTTTGGTAAAGGGGACTAGCTCCTACAATGAGCAGTTCTTC.

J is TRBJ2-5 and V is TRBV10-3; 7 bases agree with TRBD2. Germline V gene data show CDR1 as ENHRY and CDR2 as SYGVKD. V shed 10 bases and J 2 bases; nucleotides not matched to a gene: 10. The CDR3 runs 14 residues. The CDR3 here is CATQRERGQETQYF. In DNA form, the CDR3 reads TGTGCCACCCAGAGGGAGCGGGGTCAAGAGACCCAGTACTTC.

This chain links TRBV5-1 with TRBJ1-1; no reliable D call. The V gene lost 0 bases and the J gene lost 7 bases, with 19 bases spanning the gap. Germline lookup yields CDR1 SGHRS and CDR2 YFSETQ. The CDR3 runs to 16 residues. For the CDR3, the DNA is TGCGCCAGCAGCTTGGCCGGGTCTCTGTTCCGGGATGAAGCTTTCTTT. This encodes CASSLAGSLFRDEAFF.